These T cell receptor beta chains were read from a single sample in a study of T cell responses to AZD1222 COVID-19 vaccine. Sequencing was performed with immunoSEQ multiplex PCR; in TCRdb, only in-frame clones are kept and a portion is missing. The table lists 100,000 to 150,000 clones, 85% to 90% of them singletons, with 6% to 8.5% in the top ten. The starting material was peripheral blood, obtained 28 days after the second AZD1222 dose. The source is an adult who received the AZD1222 COVID-19 vaccine. CDR3s include the opening cysteine and the closing phenylalanine or tryptophan. A D gene is named only where the DNA matches it firmly. The size entry is marked missing in some rows and otherwise reads once, few, many or a size class.

D gene	CDR3 length	V gene	clone size	J gene	CDR3 DNA	CDR3 protein
.	15	TRBV7-3	.	TRBJ2-1	TGTGCCAGCAGCTTAGGGGGGCTACAAGGGAATGAGCAGTTCTTC	CASSLGGLQGNEQFF
.	12	TRBV4-1	once	TRBJ1-2	TGCGCCAGCAGCCAAGGTCTAGCGGGCTACACCTTC	CASSQGLAGYTF
TRBD1	15	TRBV7-3	.	TRBJ2-2	TGTGCCAGCAGCTTAGGGACAGGGCGTGCCGGGGAGCTGTTTTTT	CASSLGTGRAGELFF
.	14	TRBV6-2/TRBV6-3	.	TRBJ2-1	TGTGCCAGCAGTTACATGGAGGGGGCGGATGAGCAGTTCTTC	CASSYMEGADEQFF
.	14	TRBV19	once	TRBJ1-4	TGTGCCAGTAGTCACAGATGGGCTGATGAAAAACTGTTTTTT	CASSHRWADEKLFF
.	13	TRBV10-1	.	TRBJ2-1	TGCGCCAGCAGTTCTCAAGTCTACAGGGAGCAGTTCTTC	CASSSQVYREQFF
.	17	TRBV3-1/TRBV3-2	.	TRBJ1-3	TGTGCCAGCAGCCAAGTACGGGGGTGGTACTCTGGAAACACCATATATTTT	CASSQVRGWYSGNTIYF
TRBD1	15	TRBV9	few	TRBJ2-5	TGTGCCAGCAGCAACGGACAGGGGACTACGGAGCGCCCGTACTTC	CASSNGQGTTERPYF
TRBD2	16	TRBV3-1/TRBV3-2	.	TRBJ2-4	TGTGCCAGCAGCCAAGTCTCTGGGAGCGGGAAGAACATTCAGTACTTC	CASSQVSGSGKNIQYF
.	15	TRBV11-2	once	TRBJ2-7	TGTGCCAGCAGCTTAGATTCGGGACGGACCTACGAGCAGTACTTC	CASSLDSGRTYEQYF
TRBD1	13	TRBV11-3	.	TRBJ2-7	TGTGCCAGCAGCTTTGACAGGGACTACGAGCAGTACTTC	CASSFDRDYEQYF
.	15	TRBV30	.	TRBJ2-4	TGTGCCTGGAGTGTCGGCGGGCTAGCCAAAAACATTCAGTACTTC	CAWSVGGLAKNIQYF
.	18	TRBV5-4	.	TRBJ1-1	TGTGCCAGCAGCCAACTTTTCGGGGGTGGTGTAGGTGACACTGAAGCTTTCTTT	CASSQLFGGGVGDTEAFF
TRBD1	16	TRBV7-9	.	TRBJ2-1	TGTGCCAGCAGCTTAGCCGGGACAGGGTTTTGGAATGAGCAGTTCTTC	CASSLAGTGFWNEQFF
.	13	TRBV30	.	TRBJ1-5	TGTGCCTGGAGTGTTAGGGCAAATCAGCCCCAGCATTTT	CAWSVRANQPQHF
TRBD1	14	TRBV28	.	TRBJ2-1	TGTGCCAGCAGCTCCAGGGGGCCCTACAATGAGCAGTTCTTC	CASSSRGPYNEQFF
.	16	TRBV18	.	TRBJ2-5	TGTGCCAGCTCACCACCATCTAGTCTGGGGGCGGAGACCCAGTACTTC	CASSPPSSLGAETQYF
TRBD1	16	TRBV5-8	.	TRBJ2-7	TGTGCCAGCAGCTCGCACACCCGGGACAGGGCCTACGAGCAGTACTTC	CASSSHTRDRAYEQYF
TRBD1	14	TRBV11-3	.	TRBJ1-1	TGTGCCAGCAGGGACCAGGGGGGGGAGACTGAAGCTTTCTTT	CASRDQGGETEAFF
.	13	TRBV6-4	.	TRBJ2-7	TGTGCCAGCAGCCTGACAGTCGGGAAGGAGCAGTACTTC	CASSLTVGKEQYF
TRBD1	13	TRBV28	.	TRBJ1-6	TGTGCCAGCAGGGGGACAGGGGTTTCACCCCTCCACTTT	CASRGTGVSPLHF
.	14	TRBV5-1	.	TRBJ1-5	TGCGCCAGCAGGAGAGAAGGGGTAGGACAGCCCCAGCATTTT	CASRREGVGQPQHF
TRBD2	16	TRBV6-4	.	TRBJ2-1	TGTGCCAGCTCTAGGGAACTAGCGGGAGGTCGGGGTGAGCAGTTCTTC	CASSRELAGGRGEQFF
TRBD1	15	TRBV6-5	.	TRBJ1-2	TGTGCCAGCAGTTTTAGGACAGGGGACCCCTATGGCTACACCTTC	CASSFRTGDPYGYTF
TRBD2	16	TRBV13	.	TRBJ2-1	TGTGCCAGCAGCACGCTAGCGGGACAGACATACAATGAGCAGTTCTTC	CASSTLAGQTYNEQFF
.	12	TRBV5-1	.	TRBJ2-7	TGCGCCAGCAGCATCAGGGTAGGCGAGCAGTACTTC	CASSIRVGEQYF
.	15	TRBV7-9	.	TRBJ1-4	TGTGCCAGCAGCTTAACGGCAACCGCTGGTGAAAAACTGTTTTTT	CASSLTATAGEKLFF
.	15	TRBV2	.	TRBJ2-1	TGTGCCAGCAGCGATTGGGGAGTCAACTACAATGAGCAGTTCTTC	CASSDWGVNYNEQFF
TRBD1	16	TRBV2	.	TRBJ2-7	TGTGCCAGCAGTGAACCCCGGGACAGCATTCTATACGAGCAGTACTTC	CASSEPRDSILYEQYF
.	14	TRBV7-2	.	TRBJ1-6	TGTGCCAGCAGCCCTCGGGCCTTTAATTCACCCCTCCACTTT	CASSPRAFNSPLHF
.	14	TRBV6-5	.	TRBJ1-1	TGTGCCAGCAGTTATTCCCGCGGGAACACTGAAGCTTTCTTT	CASSYSRGNTEAFF
.	13	TRBV28	.	TRBJ2-1	TGTGCCAGCAGCTCGGGACTCTACGGAGAGCAGTTCTTC	CASSSGLYGEQFF
TRBD1	12	TRBV29-1	.	TRBJ2-7	TGCAGCGCCCGGGACAGGGGAAACCCGCAGTACTTC	CSARDRGNPQYF
TRBD2	16	TRBV11-3	.	TRBJ2-5	TGTGCCAGCAGCTTAGGACTAGCGGGAGCTCGGGAGACCCAGTACTTC	CASSLGLAGARETQYF
.	17	TRBV4-2	few	TRBJ1-4	TGTGCCAGCAGCCTCAAACCGGGGGGCGCAACTAATGAAAAACTGTTTTTT	CASSLKPGGATNEKLFF
.	13	TRBV19	.	TRBJ1-2	TGTGCCAGCTCCCCCCCAGAAAACTATGGCTACACCTTC	CASSPPENYGYTF
.	15	TRBV4-1	.	TRBJ2-7	TGCGCCAGCAGCCAAGACGCAGTTCATGGCTACGAGCAGTACTTC	CASSQDAVHGYEQYF
TRBD2	16	TRBV6-6	.	TRBJ2-7	TGTGCCAGCAGTTACAATGGCGGGAGGGCTTCGTACGAGCAGTACTTC	CASSYNGGRASYEQYF
TRBD2	14	TRBV6-5	.	TRBJ2-3	TGTGCCAGCGGGGGGGGTATTCGGGCAGATACGCAGTATTTT	CASGGGIRADTQYF
TRBD2	16	TRBV7-3	many	TRBJ2-1	TGTGCCAGCAGCCCCCTGGGGGGACTAGCTTTCGATGAGCAGTTCTTC	CASSPLGGLAFDEQFF
TRBD2	15	TRBV7-6	.	TRBJ2-5	TGTGCCAGCAGCTTAGTGATGGCGGGAGGAGAGACCCAGTACTTC	CASSLVMAGGETQYF